This T cell receptor beta chain was obtained from a study of tumor and adjacent non-tumor tissue in lung cancer. RNA was extracted from bulk tissue without any cell sorting. More than 3 cm separated this lung sample from the edge of the tumor. This CDR3 contains 13 residues. The germline gives CDR1 MNHNY, CDR2 SVGAGI (reference sequence). In the case of this clonotype: At one end, the junction sequence differs from germline, possibly due to a read error.

A modified ARM-PCR protocol with three rounds of nested PCR amplified TCRbeta. TCRdb re-called the multiplex PCR reads with MiXCR, one entry per CDR3 protein. The sample holds more than 85,000 distinct CDR3 sequences; 60% to 70% are singletons and the top ten take 15% to 20%. The J gene is TRBJ1-4, the V gene TRBV6-6; no definite D call. This clonotype originated in a man aged 60-69 years with non-small cell lung cancer. The sequenced sample consisted of distant non-tumor lung tissue. The CDR3 coding sequence is TGTGCCAGCAGTTATAGGCATAATGAAAAACTGCTTTTT. It yields the protein CASSYRHNEKLLF.